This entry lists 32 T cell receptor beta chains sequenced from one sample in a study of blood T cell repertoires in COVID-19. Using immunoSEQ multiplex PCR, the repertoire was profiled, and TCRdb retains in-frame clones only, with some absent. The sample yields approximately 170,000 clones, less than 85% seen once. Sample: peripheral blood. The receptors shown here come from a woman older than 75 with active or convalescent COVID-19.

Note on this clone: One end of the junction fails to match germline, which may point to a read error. Written as DNA, the CDR3 is TGTGCCAGCAGACTAGCGGGAGGATCCCAAAAGACCCAGTACTTC. It translates to CASRLAGGSQKTQYF. This rearrangement joins TRBV28 to TRBJ2-5; 12 nucleotides line up with TRBD2. The CDR3 runs 15 residues. Germline V gives CDR1 MDHEN, CDR2 SYDVKM.

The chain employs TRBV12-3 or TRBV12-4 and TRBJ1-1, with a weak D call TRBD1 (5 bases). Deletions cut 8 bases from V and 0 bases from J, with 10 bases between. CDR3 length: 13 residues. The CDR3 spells CASGGVMNTEAFF. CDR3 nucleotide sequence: TGTGCCAGCGGAGGGGTCATGAACACTGAAGCTTTCTTT.

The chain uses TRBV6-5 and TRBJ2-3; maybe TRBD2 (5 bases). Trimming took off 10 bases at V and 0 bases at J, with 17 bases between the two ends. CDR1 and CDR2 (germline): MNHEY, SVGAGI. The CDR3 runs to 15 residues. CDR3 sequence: CATQSTRTSTDTQYF. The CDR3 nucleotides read TGTGCCACCCAATCGACACGGACTAGCACAGATACGCAGTATTTT.

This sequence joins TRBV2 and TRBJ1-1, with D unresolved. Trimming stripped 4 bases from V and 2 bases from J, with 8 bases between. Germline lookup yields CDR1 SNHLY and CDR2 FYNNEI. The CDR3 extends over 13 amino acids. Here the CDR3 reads CASSAGPNTEAFF. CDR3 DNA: TGTGCCAGCAGTGCGGGTCCAAACACTGAAGCTTTCTTT.

CDR3 in DNA: TGTGCCAGCAGCTTCCGGGAGAGCAATGAGCAGTTCTTC. This gives the protein CASSFRESNEQFF. J is TRBJ2-1 and V is TRBV5-4, with a possible D match to TRBD2 (6 bases). Germline CDR1 and CDR2: SGHNT and YYREEE (reference sequence). The CDR3 contains 13 residues. The ends were cut back, 2 bases at V and 6 bases at J, with 9 bases in the middle.

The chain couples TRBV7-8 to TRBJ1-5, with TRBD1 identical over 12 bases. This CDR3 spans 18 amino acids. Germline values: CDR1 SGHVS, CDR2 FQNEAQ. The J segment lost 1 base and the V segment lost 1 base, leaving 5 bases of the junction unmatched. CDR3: CASSLGGQGALSNQPQHF. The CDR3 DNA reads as TGTGCCAGCAGCTTAGGGGGACAGGGGGCGTTAAGCAATCAGCCCCAGCATTTT.

The CDR3 here is CASSLPPKTRNTIYF. The DNA of the CDR3 is TGTGCCAGCAGTCTCCCTCCGAAAACTAGAAACACCATATATTTT. V gene TRBV6-5 combines with J gene TRBJ1-3; D gene ambiguous. The CDR3 spans 15 residues. The V end lost 5 bases, the J end lost 5 bases, and 16 bases lay between the germline ends. Germline CDR1 reads MNHEY; CDR2 reads SVGAGI.

CDR3 residues: CASTITGVGNQPQHF. The DNA of the CDR3 is TGTGCCAGTACCATAACAGGGGTCGGCAATCAGCCCCAGCATTTT. The chain has TRBV19 and TRBJ1-5, with 7 bases lining up with TRBD1. Germline assignment: CDR1 LNHDA and CDR2 SQIVND (reference sequence). Trimming removed 7 bases from V and 2 bases from J; junction bases left unmatched: 8. There are 15 residues in the CDR3.

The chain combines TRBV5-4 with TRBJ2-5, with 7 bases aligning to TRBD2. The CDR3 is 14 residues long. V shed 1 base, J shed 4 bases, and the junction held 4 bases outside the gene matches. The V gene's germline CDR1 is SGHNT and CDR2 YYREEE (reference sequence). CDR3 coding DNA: TGTGCCAGCAGCTTGCCGGCTAGCGGAGAGACCCAGTACTTC. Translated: CASSLPASGETQYF.

The CDR3 DNA follows: TGTGCCAGCAGCACGAGACAGGGGCTAGCCAAAAACATTCAGTACTTC. As protein: CASSTRQGLAKNIQYF. The V and J genes are TRBV5-6 and TRBJ2-4, with 8 bases that match TRBD1. V shed 4 bases, J shed 0 bases, and the junction held 6 bases outside the gene matches. The CDR3 contains 16 residues. The V gene's germline CDR1 is SGHDT and CDR2 YYEEEE.

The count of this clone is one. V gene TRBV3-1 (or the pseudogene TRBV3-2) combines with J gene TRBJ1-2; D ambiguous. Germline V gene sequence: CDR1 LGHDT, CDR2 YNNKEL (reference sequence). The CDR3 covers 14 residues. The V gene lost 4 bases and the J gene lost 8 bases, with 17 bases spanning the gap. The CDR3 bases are TGTGCCAGCAGCCGATCGCCGGGGTTGGAAGGCTACACCTTC. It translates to CASSRSPGLEGYTF.

The CDR3 protein is CASSQDTAGQVRLTGELFF. CDR3 DNA sequence: TGCGCCAGCAGCCAAGATACCGCCGGACAGGTCCGGTTGACCGGGGAGCTGTTTTTT. J is TRBJ2-2 and V is TRBV4-1, with 7 bases matching TRBD1. J was trimmed by 5 bases and V by 0 bases; bases with no gene match: 15. The CDR3 runs to 19 residues. CDR1 is MGHRA and CDR2 is YSYEKL in the germline V gene.

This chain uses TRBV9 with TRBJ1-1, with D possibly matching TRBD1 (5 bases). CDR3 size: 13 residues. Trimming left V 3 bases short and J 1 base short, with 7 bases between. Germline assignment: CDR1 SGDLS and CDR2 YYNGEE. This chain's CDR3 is CASSATANTEAFF. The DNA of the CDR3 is TGTGCCAGCAGCGCGACAGCGAACACTGAAGCTTTCTTT.

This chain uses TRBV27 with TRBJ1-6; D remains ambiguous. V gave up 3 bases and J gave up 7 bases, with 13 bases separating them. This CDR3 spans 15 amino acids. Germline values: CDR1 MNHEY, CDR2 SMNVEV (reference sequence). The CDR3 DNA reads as TGTGCCAGCAGTTTGTCGGGTGGTGTGAATTCACCCCTCCACTTT. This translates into CASSLSGGVNSPLHF.

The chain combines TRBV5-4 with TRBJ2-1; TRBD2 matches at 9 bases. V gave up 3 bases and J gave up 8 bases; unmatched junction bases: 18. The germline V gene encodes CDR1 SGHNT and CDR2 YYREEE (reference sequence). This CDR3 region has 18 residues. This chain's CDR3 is CASSSWIGSGRKLDEQFF. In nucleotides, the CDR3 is TGTGCCAGCAGCTCATGGATAGGTAGCGGGAGAAAGTTGGATGAGCAGTTCTTC.

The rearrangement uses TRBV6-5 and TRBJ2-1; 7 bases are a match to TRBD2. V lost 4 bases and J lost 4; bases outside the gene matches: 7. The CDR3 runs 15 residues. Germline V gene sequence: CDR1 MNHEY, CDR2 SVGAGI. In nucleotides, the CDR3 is TGTGCCAGCAGTTCAGCGGGGCCGGGGTACAATGAGCAGTTCTTC. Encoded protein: CASSSAGPGYNEQFF.

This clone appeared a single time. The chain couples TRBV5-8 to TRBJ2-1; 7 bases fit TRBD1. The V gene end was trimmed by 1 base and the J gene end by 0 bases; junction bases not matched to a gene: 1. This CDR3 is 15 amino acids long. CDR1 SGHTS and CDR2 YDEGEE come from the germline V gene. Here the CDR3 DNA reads TGTGCCAGCAGCTTGCCAGGGGGCTCCTACAATGAGCAGTTCTTC. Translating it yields CASSLPGGSYNEQFF.

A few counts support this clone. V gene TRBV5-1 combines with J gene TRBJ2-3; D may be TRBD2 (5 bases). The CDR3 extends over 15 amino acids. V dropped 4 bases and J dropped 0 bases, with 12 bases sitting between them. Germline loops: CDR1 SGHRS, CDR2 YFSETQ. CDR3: CASSRDTKSTDTQYF. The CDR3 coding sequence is TGCGCCAGCAGCCGGGATACCAAGAGCACAGATACGCAGTATTTT.

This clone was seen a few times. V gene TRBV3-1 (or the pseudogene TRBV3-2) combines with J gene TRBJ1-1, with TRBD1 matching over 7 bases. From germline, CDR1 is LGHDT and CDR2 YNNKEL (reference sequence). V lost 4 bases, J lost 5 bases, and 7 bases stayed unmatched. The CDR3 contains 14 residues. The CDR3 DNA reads TGTGCCAGCAGCCGGGACTTGGACAGGACTGAAGCTTTCTTT. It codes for CASSRDLDRTEAFF.

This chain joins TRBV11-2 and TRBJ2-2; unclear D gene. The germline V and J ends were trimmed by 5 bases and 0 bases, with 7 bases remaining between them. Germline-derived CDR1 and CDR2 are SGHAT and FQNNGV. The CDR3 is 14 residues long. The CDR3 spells CASSPRPNTGELFF. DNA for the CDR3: TGTGCCAGCAGCCCTAGGCCGAACACCGGGGAGCTGTTTTTT.

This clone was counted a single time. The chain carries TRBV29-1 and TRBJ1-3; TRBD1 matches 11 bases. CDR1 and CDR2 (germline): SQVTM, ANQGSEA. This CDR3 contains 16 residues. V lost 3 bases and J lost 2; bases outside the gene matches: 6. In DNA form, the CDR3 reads TGCAGCGTTGATACGGGGACAGGGGGTGCTGGAAACACCATATATTTT. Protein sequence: CSVDTGTGGAGNTIYF.

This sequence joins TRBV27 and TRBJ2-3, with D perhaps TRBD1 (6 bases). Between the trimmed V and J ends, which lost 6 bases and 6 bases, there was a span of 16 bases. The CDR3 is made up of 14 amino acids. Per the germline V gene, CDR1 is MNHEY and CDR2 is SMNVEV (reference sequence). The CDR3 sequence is CASREGVLRDTQYF. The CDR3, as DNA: TGTGCCAGCAGAGAGGGGGTTTTGAGGGATACGCAGTATTTT.

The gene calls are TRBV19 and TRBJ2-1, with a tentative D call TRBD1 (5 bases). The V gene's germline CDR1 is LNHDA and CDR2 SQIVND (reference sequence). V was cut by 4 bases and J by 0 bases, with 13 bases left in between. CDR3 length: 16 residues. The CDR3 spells CASSTKGASSYNEQFF. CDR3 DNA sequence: TGTGCCAGTAGTACCAAAGGGGCTAGCTCCTACAATGAGCAGTTCTTC.

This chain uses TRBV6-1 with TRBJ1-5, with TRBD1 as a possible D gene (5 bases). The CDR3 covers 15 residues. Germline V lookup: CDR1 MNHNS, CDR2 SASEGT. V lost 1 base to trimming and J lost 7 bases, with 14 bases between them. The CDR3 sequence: CASSEERQGPQPQHF. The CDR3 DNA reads TGTGCCAGCAGTGAAGAACGGCAGGGTCCCCAGCCCCAGCATTTT.

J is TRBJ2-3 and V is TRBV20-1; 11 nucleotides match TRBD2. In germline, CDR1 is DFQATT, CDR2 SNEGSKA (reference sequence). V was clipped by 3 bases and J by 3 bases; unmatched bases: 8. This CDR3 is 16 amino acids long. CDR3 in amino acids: CSASVFSGGGTDTQYF. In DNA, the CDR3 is TGCAGTGCTAGTGTCTTTAGCGGGGGGGGGACAGATACGCAGTATTTT.

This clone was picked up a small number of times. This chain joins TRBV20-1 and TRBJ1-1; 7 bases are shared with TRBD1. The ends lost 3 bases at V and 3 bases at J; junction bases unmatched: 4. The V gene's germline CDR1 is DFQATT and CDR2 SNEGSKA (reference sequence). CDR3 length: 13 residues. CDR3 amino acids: CSASEDRYTEAFF. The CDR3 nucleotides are TGCAGTGCTAGTGAGGACAGGTACACTGAAGCTTTCTTT.

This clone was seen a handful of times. The CDR3, as DNA: TGTGCCAGCAGCGAGACAGGGTCTGGAAACACCATATATTTT. Protein sequence: CASSETGSGNTIYF. V usage is TRBV7-2 and J usage is TRBJ1-3; 7 nucleotides agree with TRBD1. The CDR3 length is 14 residues. Trimming at V came to 5 bases and at J to 1 base, leaving 2 bases not matched to a gene. CDR1 is SGHTA and CDR2 is FQGNSA in the germline V gene.

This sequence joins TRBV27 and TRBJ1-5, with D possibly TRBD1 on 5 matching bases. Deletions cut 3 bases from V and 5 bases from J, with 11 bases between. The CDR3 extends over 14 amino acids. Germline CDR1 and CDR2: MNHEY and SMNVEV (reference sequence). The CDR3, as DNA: TGTGCCAGCAGTTTCGGCGGGGGACATCAGCCCCAGCATTTT. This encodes CASSFGGGHQPQHF.

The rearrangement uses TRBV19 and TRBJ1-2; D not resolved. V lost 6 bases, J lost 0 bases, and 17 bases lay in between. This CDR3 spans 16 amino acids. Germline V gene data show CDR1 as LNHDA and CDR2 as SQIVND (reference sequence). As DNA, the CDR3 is TGTGCCAGTAGGGCGGGAGGGAACCCTCCTAACTATGGCTACACCTTC. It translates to CASRAGGNPPNYGYTF.

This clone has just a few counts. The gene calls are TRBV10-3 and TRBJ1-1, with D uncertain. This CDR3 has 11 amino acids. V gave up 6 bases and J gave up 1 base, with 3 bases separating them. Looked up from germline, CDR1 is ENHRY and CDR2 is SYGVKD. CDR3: CAIRANTEAFF. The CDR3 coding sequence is TGTGCCATCAGGGCGAACACTGAAGCTTTCTTT.

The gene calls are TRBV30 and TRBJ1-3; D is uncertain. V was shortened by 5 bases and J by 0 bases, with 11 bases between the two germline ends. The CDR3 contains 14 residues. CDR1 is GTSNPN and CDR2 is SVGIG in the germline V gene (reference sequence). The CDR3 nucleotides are TGTGCCTGGGGATTAGTTGTCTCTGGAAACACCATATATTTT. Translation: CAWGLVVSGNTIYF.

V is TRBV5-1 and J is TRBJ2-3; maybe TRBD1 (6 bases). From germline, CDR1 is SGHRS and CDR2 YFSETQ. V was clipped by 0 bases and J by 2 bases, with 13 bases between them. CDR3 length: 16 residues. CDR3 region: CASSLEFTGTTDTQYF. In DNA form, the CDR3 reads TGCGCCAGCAGCTTGGAGTTTACAGGGACCACAGATACGCAGTATTTT.